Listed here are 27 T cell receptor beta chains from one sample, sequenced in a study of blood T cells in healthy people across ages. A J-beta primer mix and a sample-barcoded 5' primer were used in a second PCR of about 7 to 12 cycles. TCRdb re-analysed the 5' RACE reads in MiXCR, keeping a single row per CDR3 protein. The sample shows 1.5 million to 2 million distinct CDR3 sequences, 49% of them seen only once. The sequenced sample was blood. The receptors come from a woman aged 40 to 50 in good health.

Here the CDR3 reads CASSERQSNTEAFF. The CDR3 coding sequence is TGTGCCAGCAGCGAGAGACAGTCGAACACTGAAGCTTTCTTT. This sequence joins TRBV2 and TRBJ1-1; D is possibly TRBD1 (5 bases). The CDR3 has 14 residues. Trimming left V 6 bases short and J 1 base short, with 12 bases between. CDR1 is SNHLY, CDR2 FYNNEI, per germline.

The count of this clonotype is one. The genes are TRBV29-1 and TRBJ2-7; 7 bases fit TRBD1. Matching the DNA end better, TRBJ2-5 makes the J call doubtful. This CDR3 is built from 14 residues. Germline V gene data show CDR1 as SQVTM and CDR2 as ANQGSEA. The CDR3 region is CSSATGSAGETQYF. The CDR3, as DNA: TGCAGCTCCGCGACAGGGAGTGCAGGAGAGACCCAGTACTTC.

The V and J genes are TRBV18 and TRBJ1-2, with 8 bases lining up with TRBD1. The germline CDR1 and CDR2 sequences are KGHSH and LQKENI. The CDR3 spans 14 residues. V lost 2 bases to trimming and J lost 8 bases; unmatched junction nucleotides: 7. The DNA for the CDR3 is TGTGCCAGCTCACCAGGCAGGGGGCCTGAAGGCTACACCTTC. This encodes CASSPGRGPEGYTF.

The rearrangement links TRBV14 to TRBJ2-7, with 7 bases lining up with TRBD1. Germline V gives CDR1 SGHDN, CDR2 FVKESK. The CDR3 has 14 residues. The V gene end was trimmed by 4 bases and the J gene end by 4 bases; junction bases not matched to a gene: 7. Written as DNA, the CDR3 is TGTGCCAGCAGCCTACCGGGACAGAAGTACGAGCAGTACTTC. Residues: CASSLPGQKYEQYF.

CDR3 loop: CSASGGLAGYNEQFF. The CDR3 DNA sequence: TGCAGTGCTTCCGGGGGCCTAGCTGGTTACAATGAGCAGTTCTTC. The chain recombines TRBV20-1 with TRBJ2-1, with D perhaps given as TRBD1 or TRBD2 (6 bases each). The V and J ends lost 5 bases and 4 bases respectively, with 18 bases between them. The germline V gene has CDR1 DFQATT and CDR2 SNEGSKA (reference sequence). The CDR3 is 15 residues long.

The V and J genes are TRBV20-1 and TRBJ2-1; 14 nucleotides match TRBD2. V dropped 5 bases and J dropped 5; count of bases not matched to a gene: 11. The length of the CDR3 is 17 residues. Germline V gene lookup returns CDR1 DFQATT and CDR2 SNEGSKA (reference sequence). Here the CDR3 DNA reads TGCAGTGCTCCTCGACTAGCGGGGGGGATGTTAAACAATGAGCAGTTCTTC. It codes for CSAPRLAGGMLNNEQFF.

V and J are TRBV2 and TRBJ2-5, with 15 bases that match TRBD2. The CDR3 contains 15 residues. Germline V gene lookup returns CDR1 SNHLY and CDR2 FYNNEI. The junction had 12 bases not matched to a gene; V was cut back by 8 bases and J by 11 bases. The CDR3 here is CASGGGLAGGNEQYF. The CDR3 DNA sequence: TGTGCCAGCGGCGGGGGACTAGCGGGGGGAAATGAGCAGTACTTC. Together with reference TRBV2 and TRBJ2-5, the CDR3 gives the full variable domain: EPEVTQTPSHQVTQMGQEVILRCVPISNHLYFYWYRQILGQKVEFLVSFYNNEISEKSEIFDDQFSVERPDGSNFTLKIRSTKLEDSAMYFCASGGGLAGGNEQYFGPGTRLLVL.

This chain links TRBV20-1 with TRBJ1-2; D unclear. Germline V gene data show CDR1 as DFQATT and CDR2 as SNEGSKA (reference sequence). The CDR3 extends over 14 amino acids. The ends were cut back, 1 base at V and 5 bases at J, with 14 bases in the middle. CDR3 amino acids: CSARALGRGYGYTF. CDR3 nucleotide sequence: TGCAGTGCTAGAGCCCTAGGACGGGGATATGGCTACACCTTC.

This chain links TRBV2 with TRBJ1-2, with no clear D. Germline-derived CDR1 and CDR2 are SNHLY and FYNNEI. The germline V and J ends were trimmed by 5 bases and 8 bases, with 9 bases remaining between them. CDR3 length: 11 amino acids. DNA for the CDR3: TGTGCCAGCAGTCCCCTGACAGGCTACACCTTC. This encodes CASSPLTGYTF.

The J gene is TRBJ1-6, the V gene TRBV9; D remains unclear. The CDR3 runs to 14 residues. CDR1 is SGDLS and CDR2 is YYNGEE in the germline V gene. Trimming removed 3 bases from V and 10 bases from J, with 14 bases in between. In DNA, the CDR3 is TGTGCCAGCAGCGCAACGCCGGGTAGCTCACCCCTCCACTTT. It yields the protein CASSATPGSSPLHF.

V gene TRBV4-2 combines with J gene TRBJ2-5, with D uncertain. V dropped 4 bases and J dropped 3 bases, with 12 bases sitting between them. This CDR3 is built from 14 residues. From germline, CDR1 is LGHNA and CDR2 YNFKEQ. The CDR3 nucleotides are TGTGCCAGCAGCCCTTGGCCTACTGAAGAGACCCAGTACTTC. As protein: CASSPWPTEETQYF.

The CDR3 sequence is CSVGGTATDTQYF. CDR3 bases: TGCAGCGTTGGAGGGACAGCGACAGATACGCAGTATTTT. V is TRBV29-1 and J is TRBJ2-3; TRBD1 aligns across 7 bases. This CDR3 is 13 amino acids long. The germline V gene has CDR1 SQVTM and CDR2 ANQGSEA. Trimming cost V 4 bases and J 3 bases; bases outside gene matches: 4.

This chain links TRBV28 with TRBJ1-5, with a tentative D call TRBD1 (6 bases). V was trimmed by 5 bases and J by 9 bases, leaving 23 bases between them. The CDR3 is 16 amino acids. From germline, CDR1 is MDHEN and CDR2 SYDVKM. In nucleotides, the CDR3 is TGTGCCAGCAGTCTCGGGGGGCCGGGGGCGCATAGGCCCCAGCATTTT. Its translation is CASSLGGPGAHRPQHF.

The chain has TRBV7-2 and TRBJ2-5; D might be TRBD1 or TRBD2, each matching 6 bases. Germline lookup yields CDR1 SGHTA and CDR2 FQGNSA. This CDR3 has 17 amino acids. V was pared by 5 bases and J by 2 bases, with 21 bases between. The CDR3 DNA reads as TGTGCCAGCAGCCTAGGGGGTGGGGGGAGACATCAAGAGACCCAGTACTTC. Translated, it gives CASSLGGGGRHQETQYF.

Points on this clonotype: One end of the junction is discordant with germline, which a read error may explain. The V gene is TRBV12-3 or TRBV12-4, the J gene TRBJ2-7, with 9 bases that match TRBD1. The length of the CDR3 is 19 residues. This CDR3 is CAGRPLNPGQGFASYEQYF. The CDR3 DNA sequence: TGTGCCGGCAGGCCTTTAAATCCGGGACAGGGATTCGCCTCCTACGAGCAGTACTTC.

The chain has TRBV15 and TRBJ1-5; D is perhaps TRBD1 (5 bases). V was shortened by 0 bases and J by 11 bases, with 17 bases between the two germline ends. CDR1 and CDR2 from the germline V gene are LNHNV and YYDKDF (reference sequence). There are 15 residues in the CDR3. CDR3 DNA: TGTGCCACCAGCAGAGATCTTAGGGGCCCCTTGACCCAGCATTTT. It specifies CATSRDLRGPLTQHF.

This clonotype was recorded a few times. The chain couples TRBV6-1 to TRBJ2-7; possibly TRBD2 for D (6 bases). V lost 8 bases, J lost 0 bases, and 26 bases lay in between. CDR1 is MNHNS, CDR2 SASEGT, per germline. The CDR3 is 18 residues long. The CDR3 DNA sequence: TGTGCCAGCCGGGGAGGCCTCCAGCCGACCAAAAACTCCTACGAGCAGTACTTC. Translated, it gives CASRGGLQPTKNSYEQYF.

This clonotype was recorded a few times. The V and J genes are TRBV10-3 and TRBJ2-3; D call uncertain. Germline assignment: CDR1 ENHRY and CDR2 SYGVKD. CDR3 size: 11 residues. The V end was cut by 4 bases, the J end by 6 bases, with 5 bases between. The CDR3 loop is CAISASDTQYF. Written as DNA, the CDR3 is TGTGCCATCAGTGCATCCGATACGCAGTATTTT.

CDR3 nucleotides: TGTGCCAGCAGGATAGAGGCACGGGGTTGTGAGCAGTTCTTC. Translated, it gives CASRIEARGCEQFF. The chain has TRBV12-3 or TRBV12-4 and TRBJ2-1, with D possibly TRBD2 on 5 matching bases. Trimming removed 6 bases from V and 9 bases from J, with 18 bases in between. This CDR3 contains 14 residues.

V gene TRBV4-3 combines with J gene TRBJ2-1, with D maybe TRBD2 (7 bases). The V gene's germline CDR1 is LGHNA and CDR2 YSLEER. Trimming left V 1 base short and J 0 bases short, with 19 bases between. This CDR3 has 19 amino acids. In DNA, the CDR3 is TGCGCCAGCAGCCAAGGTCGGGGGGCCGCCGCCAGCTCCTACAATGAGCAGTTCTTC. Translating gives CASSQGRGAAASSYNEQFF.

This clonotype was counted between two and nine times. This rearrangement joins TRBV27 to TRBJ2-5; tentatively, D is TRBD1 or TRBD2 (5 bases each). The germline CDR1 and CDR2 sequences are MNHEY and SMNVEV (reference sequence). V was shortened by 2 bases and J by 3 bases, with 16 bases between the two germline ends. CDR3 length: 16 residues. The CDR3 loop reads CASSLGWGIYKETQYF. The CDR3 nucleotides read TGTGCCAGCAGTTTAGGTTGGGGGATCTACAAAGAGACCCAGTACTTC.

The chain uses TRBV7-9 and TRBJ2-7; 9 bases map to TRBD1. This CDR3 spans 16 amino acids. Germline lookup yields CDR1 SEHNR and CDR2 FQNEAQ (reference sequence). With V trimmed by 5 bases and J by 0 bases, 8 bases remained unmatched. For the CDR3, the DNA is TGTGCCAGCAGCCCAAATACAGGGGGCAGCTCCTACGAGCAGTACTTC. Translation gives CASSPNTGGSSYEQYF.

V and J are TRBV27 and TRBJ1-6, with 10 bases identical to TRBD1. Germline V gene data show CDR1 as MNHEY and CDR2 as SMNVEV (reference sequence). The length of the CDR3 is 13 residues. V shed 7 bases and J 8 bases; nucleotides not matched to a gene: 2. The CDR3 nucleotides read TGTGCCAGCAAGGGGACAGGGGATTCACCCCTCCACTTT. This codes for CASKGTGDSPLHF.

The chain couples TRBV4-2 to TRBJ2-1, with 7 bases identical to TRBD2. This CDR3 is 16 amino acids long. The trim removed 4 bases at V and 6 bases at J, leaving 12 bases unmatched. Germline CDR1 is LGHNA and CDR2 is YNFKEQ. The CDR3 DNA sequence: TGTGCCAGCAGCCCCTCCGGGACTACCATAGGCAATGAGCAGTTCTTC. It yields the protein CASSPSGTTIGNEQFF.

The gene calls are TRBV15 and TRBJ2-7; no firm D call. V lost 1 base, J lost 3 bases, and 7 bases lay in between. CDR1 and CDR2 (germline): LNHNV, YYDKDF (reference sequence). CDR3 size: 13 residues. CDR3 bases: TGTGCCACCAGCAGAGTAGTAGGCTACGAGCAGTACTTC. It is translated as CATSRVVGYEQYF.

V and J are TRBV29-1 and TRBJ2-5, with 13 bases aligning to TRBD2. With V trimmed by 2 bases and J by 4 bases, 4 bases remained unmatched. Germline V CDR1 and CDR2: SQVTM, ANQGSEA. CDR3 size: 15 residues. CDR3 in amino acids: CSVEPTSGGRETQYF. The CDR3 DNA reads TGCAGCGTTGAACCGACTAGCGGGGGGAGAGAGACCCAGTACTTC.

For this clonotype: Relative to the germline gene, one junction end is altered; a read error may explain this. CDR3 bases: TGCGCCAGCAGCCAAGATCAGGTGCGGACAGGGGTGACCTACGAGCGGTACTTC. Translation gives CASSQDQVRTGVTYERYF. The V and J genes are TRBV4-1 and TRBJ2-7; 9 nucleotides match TRBD1. Germline assignment: CDR1 MGHRA and CDR2 YSYEKL. The CDR3 loop spans 18 amino acids.